Shown below are 32 T cell receptor beta chains from a single sample sequenced in a study of CD8+CD57+ T cells in acquired aplastic anemia. The template for TCR beta VDJ and CDR3 sequence profiling was genomic DNA. One entry per CDR3 protein results from TCRdb running MiXCR on the reads. The sample has about 270,000 distinct CDR3 sequences; 50% to 70% are singletons. The specimen sequenced was sorted CD4+, CD8+, or CD8+CD57+ T cells (not recorded which) from PBMCs. The receptor source for this set is a human donor with severe aplastic anemia or a healthy control (not recorded which).

The chain couples TRBV15 to TRBJ1-1; a possible D gene is TRBD1 (6 bases). V shed 3 bases and J shed 3 bases, with 20 bases lying between them. From germline, CDR1 is LNHNV and CDR2 YYDKDF (reference sequence). The CDR3 contains 17 residues. CDR3 in amino acids: CATSSTGDINGDTEAFF. In DNA, the CDR3 is TGTGCCACCAGCAGTACCGGGGACATAAATGGGGACACTGAAGCTTTCTTT.

V gene TRBV7-9 combines with J gene TRBJ2-7; TRBD1 matches 9 bases. The V and J ends lost 1 base and 11 bases, in that order; junction bases with no gene match: 3. The CDR3 runs to 12 residues. Germline V gene lookup returns CDR1 SEHNR and CDR2 FQNEAQ (reference sequence). CDR3 region: CASSLGTGEKYF. The CDR3 DNA reads TGTGCCAGCAGCTTAGGGACAGGGGAAAAGTACTTC. Drawing the rest from reference TRBV7-9 and TRBJ2-7, the complete variable domain is DTGVSQNPRHKITKRGQNVTFRCDPISEHNRLYWYRQTLGQGPEFLTYFQNEAQLEKSRLLSDRFSAERPKGSFSTLEIQRTEQGDSAMYLCASSLGTGEKYFGPGTRLTVT.

The J gene is TRBJ1-2, the V gene TRBV2; D might be TRBD1 (6 bases). This CDR3 comprises 13 residues. V dropped 9 bases and J dropped 8 bases, with 19 bases sitting between them. Germline-derived CDR1 and CDR2 are SNHLY and FYNNEI. The DNA for the CDR3 is TGTGCCAGTTCCGAGGGGGGGGCCGGCGGCTACACCTTC. Its protein is CASSEGGAGGYTF.

The sample holds a few counts of this clonotype. J is TRBJ2-5 and V is TRBV29-1; TRBD1 matches at 7 bases. The CDR3 is 13 residues long. The V segment lost 8 bases and the J segment 4 bases; nucleotides outside the gene matches: 10. Germline CDR1 is SQVTM and CDR2 is ANQGSEA. CDR3 sequence reads: CSLGSTGRETQYF. Written as DNA, the CDR3 is TGCAGCTTAGGCTCGACAGGGCGAGAGACCCAGTACTTC.

This clonotype turned up a few times. This rearrangement joins TRBV24-1 to TRBJ1-5, with no clear D. The V end lost 3 bases, the J end lost 7 bases, and 12 bases lay between the germline ends. CDR1 and CDR2 (germline): KGHDR, SFDVKD. The CDR3 totals 14 residues. The CDR3: CATSDPAERQPQHF. In DNA form, the CDR3 reads TGTGCCACCAGTGATCCGGCAGAGCGGCAGCCCCAGCATTTT.

This clonotype was counted a few times. V is TRBV5-8 and J is TRBJ2-5; TRBD2 might be the D (6 bases). This CDR3 is 11 amino acids long. V shed 4 bases and J shed 14 bases, with 15 bases lying between them. Germline V gene data show CDR1 as SGHTS and CDR2 as YDEGEE. CDR3 region: CASSVGLTEYF. For the CDR3, the DNA is TGTGCCAGCAGCGTTGGACTAACGGAATACTTC.

The chain carries TRBV5-6 and TRBJ1-2, with 11 bases fitting TRBD1. V dropped 3 bases and J dropped 7; count of bases not matched to a gene: 17. This CDR3 contains 18 residues. The germline V gene encodes CDR1 SGHDT and CDR2 YYEEEE. DNA for the CDR3: TGTGCCAGCAGCTCGGCCCGGGACAGGGGGGCGAAAGGAGGTGGCTACACCTTC. Protein sequence: CASSSARDRGAKGGGYTF.

CDR3 nucleotide sequence: TGTGCCAGCAGTGAATTCGTTGACTCTTCACCCCTCCACTTT. Residues: CASSEFVDSSPLHF. The rearrangement joins TRBV25-1 to TRBJ1-6; D remains ambiguous. The germline V gene encodes CDR1 MGHDK and CDR2 SYGVNS. CDR3 size: 14 residues. V gave up 1 base and J gave up 9 bases, with 10 bases separating them.

The rearrangement joins TRBV7-3 to TRBJ1-2; D is perhaps TRBD1 (6 bases). CDR1 SGHTA and CDR2 FQGTGA come from the germline V gene. The length of the CDR3 is 13 residues. V shed 4 bases and J shed 6 bases, with 12 bases lying between them. CDR3 nucleotides: TGTGCCAGCAGCTCACAGGGTTTCGATGGCTACACCTTC. Translated, it gives CASSSQGFDGYTF.

The chain is built from TRBV7-9 and TRBJ1-6, with D possibly matching TRBD1 (5 bases). The ends were cut back, 4 bases at V and 8 bases at J, with 12 bases in the middle. The germline V gene has CDR1 SEHNR and CDR2 FQNEAQ (reference sequence). The CDR3 consists of 14 residues. The CDR3 region has the DNA TGTGCCAGCAGCTCCATCCCGACAGATTCACCCCTCCACTTT. Its protein product is CASSSIPTDSPLHF.

The V and J genes are TRBV7-2 and TRBJ2-7; TRBD2 is a possible D gene (5 bases). From germline, CDR1 is SGHTA and CDR2 FQGNSA. V lost 2 bases and J 7 bases, leaving 18 bases between the germline ends. The CDR3 extends over 15 amino acids. The CDR3 DNA reads as TGTGCCAGCAGCTTACGCCCCGAGGGAGTGGGGGAGCAGTACTTC. This sequence encodes CASSLRPEGVGEQYF.

This clonotype was seen ten or more times. The chain uses TRBV13 and TRBJ2-3; tentatively, D is TRBD2 (5 bases). Germline V gives CDR1 PRHDT, CDR2 FYEKMQ (reference sequence). The CDR3 has 14 residues. Trimming stripped 4 bases from V and 2 bases from J, with 10 bases between. CDR3 bases: TGTGCCAGCAGCTCAGACGGACTCACAGATACGCAGTATTTT. This codes for CASSSDGLTDTQYF.

The chain has TRBV7-9 and TRBJ2-2; D unresolved. The CDR3 is made up of 12 amino acids. The V gene's germline CDR1 is SEHNR and CDR2 FQNEAQ (reference sequence). The V end lost 6 bases, the J end lost 9 bases, and 11 bases lay between the germline ends. The CDR3 spells CASRSGFRELFF. DNA of the CDR3: TGTGCCAGCAGATCAGGCTTCAGGGAGCTGTTTTTT.

Details on this clonotype: Compared with germline, one end of the junction differs, possibly owing to a read error. The rearrangement joins TRBV7-9 to TRBJ2-3; no clear D gene. The length of the CDR3 is 13 residues. CDR1 SEHNR and CDR2 FQNEAQ come from the germline V gene (reference sequence). CDR3 DNA sequence: TGTGACAGCTCACCACGATCAGGAGATACGCAGTATTTT. This codes for CDSSPRSGDTQYF.

The chain joins TRBV20-1 to TRBJ2-7; TRBD2 is a possible D gene (5 bases). V was cut by 3 bases and J by 2 bases, with 11 bases left in between. The CDR3 is 13 residues long. Germline CDR1 DFQATT, CDR2 SNEGSKA (reference sequence). CDR3 bases: TGCAGTGCTAGGGCGGGTGGCACCTACGAGCAGTACTTC. Protein sequence: CSARAGGTYEQYF.

V usage is TRBV10-3 and J usage is TRBJ1-2, with TRBD1 as a possible D gene (5 bases). V was shortened by 6 bases and J by 7 bases, with 9 bases between the two germline ends. This CDR3 is 11 amino acids long. Germline loops: CDR1 ENHRY, CDR2 SYGVKD. The CDR3 sequence: CAIRQEGGYTF. The CDR3 region has the DNA TGTGCCATCAGACAGGAGGGTGGCTACACCTTC.

The J gene is TRBJ2-2, the V gene TRBV7-9; D gene ambiguous. Germline lookup yields CDR1 SEHNR and CDR2 FQNEAQ (reference sequence). V lost 5 bases to trimming and J lost 6 bases, with 4 bases between them. There are 11 residues in the CDR3. This chain's CDR3 is CASSPPGELFF. In nucleotides, the CDR3 is TGTGCCAGCAGCCCCCCCGGGGAGCTGTTTTTT.

This chain connects TRBV7-6 to TRBJ1-5, with D unresolved. The V gene's germline CDR1 is SGHVS and CDR2 FNYEAQ. The length of the CDR3 is 12 residues. V lost 6 bases to trimming and J lost 3 bases, with 6 bases between them. The DNA of the CDR3 is TGTGCCAGCAGTTTTTTCAATCAGCCCCAGCATTTT. Protein: CASSFFNQPQHF. Supplemented by reference TRBV7-6 and TRBJ1-5, the full variable domain reads GAGVSQSPRYKVTKRGQDVALRCDPISGHVSLYWYRQALGQGPEFLTYFNYEAQQDKSGLPNDRFSAERPEGSISTLTIQRTEQRDSAMYRCASSFFNQPQHFGDGTRLSIL.

V usage is TRBV2 and J usage is TRBJ1-2; D gene unclear. CDR3 size: 13 residues. V gave up 4 bases and J gave up 8 bases, with 14 bases separating them. Germline-derived CDR1 and CDR2 are SNHLY and FYNNEI. CDR3 sequence: CASSVTGLEGYTF. DNA for the CDR3: TGTGCCAGCAGTGTCACGGGTCTGGAGGGCTACACCTTC. Combining the CDR3 with reference TRBV2 and TRBJ1-2 gives the whole variable domain EPEVTQTPSHQVTQMGQEVILRCVPISNHLYFYWYRQILGQKVEFLVSFYNNEISEKSEIFDDQFSVERPDGSNFTLKIRSTKLEDSAMYFCASSVTGLEGYTFGSGTRLTVV.

This clonotype was seen only a few times. This sequence joins TRBV19 and TRBJ1-5, with D possibly being TRBD1 (5 bases). Trimming stripped 3 bases from V and 7 bases from J, with 13 bases between. Germline V CDR1 and CDR2: LNHDA, SQIVND (reference sequence). This CDR3 spans 14 amino acids. The CDR3 sequence: CASSMGGGWQPQHF. CDR3 DNA: TGTGCCAGTAGTATGGGGGGGGGTTGGCAGCCCCAGCATTTT. The whole variable domain, filled in from reference TRBV19 and TRBJ1-5, reads DGGITQSPKYLFRKEGQNVTLSCEQNLNHDAMYWYRQDPGQGLRLIYYSQIVNDFQKGDIAEGYSVSREKKESFPLTVTSAQKNPTAFYLCASSMGGGWQPQHFGDGTRLSIL.

A single count supports this clonotype. A much larger clone is a single base away; this may be a read error. V gene TRBV12-3 or TRBV12-4 combines with J gene TRBJ2-5; the match to TRBD1 covers 12 bases. With 4 bases clipped from V and 3 bases from J, the junction kept 12 bases outside the gene matches. The CDR3 runs 18 residues. For the CDR3, the DNA is TGTGCCAGCAGTTACTTCCGGGACAGGGGGCTCCCCAAAGAGACCCAGTACTTC. Translation gives CASSYFRDRGLPKETQYF.

This chain uses TRBV6-1 with TRBJ2-2; 8 bases are a match to TRBD1. Germline assignment: CDR1 MNHNS and CDR2 SASEGT. V dropped 5 bases and J dropped 3; count of bases not matched to a gene: 2. The CDR3 contains 14 residues. CDR3: CASSIQGDTGELFF. The CDR3 nucleotides are TGTGCCAGCAGTATACAGGGGGACACCGGGGAGCTGTTTTTT.

Ten or more counts support this clonotype. The chain carries TRBV5-1 and TRBJ2-5; TRBD2 is a possible D gene (7 bases). Trimming took off 6 bases at V and 5 bases at J, with 17 bases between the two ends. Germline V gene lookup returns CDR1 SGHRS and CDR2 YFSETQ. This CDR3 has 14 amino acids. CDR3 nucleotides: TGCGCCAGCACCCTCCTAGGGGGGGAGGAGACCCAGTACTTC. Encoded protein: CASTLLGGEETQYF.

The V gene is TRBV10-3, the J gene TRBJ1-3; 8 bases fit TRBD1. CDR3 size: 16 residues. Germline V CDR1 and CDR2: ENHRY, SYGVKD. Trimming at V came to 11 bases and at J to 0 bases, leaving 12 bases not matched to a gene. The CDR3 DNA reads TGTGCCGGGATAGGGGACAGGACCCACTCTGGAAACACCATATATTTT. This gives the protein CAGIGDRTHSGNTIYF.

The chain carries TRBV7-3 and TRBJ1-1; D unresolved. Germline V gene sequence: CDR1 SGHTA, CDR2 FQGTGA. The V gene lost 5 bases and the J gene lost 11 bases, with 9 bases spanning the gap. CDR3 length: 10 residues. The DNA for the CDR3 is TGTGCCAGCAGCCTTCAAGGGGCTTTCTTT. This sequence encodes CASSLQGAFF.

This clonotype is a singleton in its sample. The chain couples TRBV7-3 to TRBJ2-1; the D call may be TRBD1 or TRBD2 (5 bases each). The CDR3 contains 16 residues. Germline values: CDR1 SGHTA, CDR2 FQGTGA. Between the trimmed V and J ends, which lost 3 bases and 8 bases, there was a span of 20 bases. The CDR3 loop reads CASSFRPGPRPDEQFF. The CDR3 bases are TGTGCCAGCAGCTTCAGACCGGGACCCCGTCCGGATGAGCAGTTCTTC.

This chain links TRBV5-1 with TRBJ2-7; 8 bases are shared with TRBD1. The trim removed 0 bases at V and 3 bases at J, leaving 5 bases unmatched. This CDR3 is built from 15 residues. Germline values: CDR1 SGHRS, CDR2 YFSETQ. The CDR3 DNA follows: TGCGCCAGCAGCTTGGTGACAGGGGTATTCTACGAGCAGTACTTC. Translated: CASSLVTGVFYEQYF.

The rearrangement uses TRBV2 and TRBJ2-2; D is possibly TRBD1 (5 bases). From germline, CDR1 is SNHLY and CDR2 FYNNEI. The CDR3 has 14 amino acids. The V and J ends lost 6 bases and 2 bases respectively, with 10 bases between them. The CDR3 coding sequence is TGTGCCAGCAGGGGGCGCGAAAACACCGGGGAGCTGTTTTTT. Translation gives CASRGRENTGELFF.

This clonotype was observed at least ten times. The chain joins TRBV20-1 to TRBJ2-2; 8 positions match TRBD2. This CDR3 is 15 amino acids long. Germline V gene data show CDR1 as DFQATT and CDR2 as SNEGSKA (reference sequence). V lost 1 base and J lost 3; bases outside the gene matches: 4. The CDR3 DNA reads TGCAGTGCTAGAGTTAGCGGGGTCGACACCGGGGAGCTGTTTTTT. Amino acid sequence: CSARVSGVDTGELFF.

The gene calls are TRBV20-1 and TRBJ2-3, with 10 bases fitting TRBD1. Trimming took 4 bases from V and 3 from J; bases not matched to a gene: 7. This CDR3 contains 15 residues. Per germline, CDR1 DFQATT and CDR2 SNEGSKA (reference sequence). The CDR3 spells CSAKVGTGDTDTQYF. The CDR3 nucleotides are TGCAGTGCTAAGGTTGGGACAGGGGATACAGATACGCAGTATTTT.

This clonotype occurred many times. V gene TRBV20-1 combines with J gene TRBJ2-1; D is unclear. The V end lost 8 bases, the J end lost 13 bases, and 18 bases lay between the germline ends. This CDR3 has 11 amino acids. CDR1 and CDR2 from the germline V gene are DFQATT and SNEGSKA (reference sequence). The CDR3 DNA sequence: TGCAGTACTGCCCCCGGCCCGGTTCAGTTCTTC. It translates to CSTAPGPVQFF.

This clonotype was seen at least ten times. This sequence joins TRBV4-2 and TRBJ2-1; D is unresolved. CDR1 LGHNA and CDR2 YNFKEQ come from the germline V gene. This CDR3 spans 16 amino acids. The V end was cut by 0 bases, the J end by 9 bases, with 18 bases between. Here the CDR3 reads CASSQELAPWNGEQFF. Here the CDR3 DNA reads TGTGCCAGCAGCCAAGAGTTGGCCCCCTGGAACGGTGAGCAGTTCTTC.